This TCR beta chain was retrieved from a study of control samples from healthy donors and cancer patients. Per germline, CDR1 SGHDT and CDR2 YYEEEE. The CDR3 runs 14 residues. Trimming cost V 0 bases and J 2 bases, with 8 bases left between them. Libraries were prepared by immunoSEQ multiplex PCR; TCRdb keeps only in-frame clonotypes and omits some of them. The data show around 130,000 clones, with just under 90% seen just once and around 10% held by the top ten. This TCR came from a man aged 25-40 years in good health. This chain uses TRBV5-6 with TRBJ1-2; no clear D gene. The specimen was blood. The CDR3 coding sequence is TGTGCCAGCAGCTTGGAACAGCTGAACTATGGCTACACCTTC. Translated: CASSLEQLNYGYTF.